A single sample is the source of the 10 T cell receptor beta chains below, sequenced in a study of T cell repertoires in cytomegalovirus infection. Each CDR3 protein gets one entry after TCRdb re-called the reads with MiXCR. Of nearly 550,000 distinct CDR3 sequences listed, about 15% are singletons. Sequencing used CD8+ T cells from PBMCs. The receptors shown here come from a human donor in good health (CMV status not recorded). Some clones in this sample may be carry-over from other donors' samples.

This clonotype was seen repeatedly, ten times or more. The CDR3 here is CASSPSIGTDTQYF. DNA of the CDR3: TGTGCCAGCAGCCCCTCGATTGGCACAGATACGCAGTATTTT. The chain couples TRBV7-3 to TRBJ2-3; D unclear. V lost 5 bases and J lost 1, with 10 bases in between. The germline V gene encodes CDR1 SGHTA and CDR2 FQGTGA. The CDR3 length is 14 residues.

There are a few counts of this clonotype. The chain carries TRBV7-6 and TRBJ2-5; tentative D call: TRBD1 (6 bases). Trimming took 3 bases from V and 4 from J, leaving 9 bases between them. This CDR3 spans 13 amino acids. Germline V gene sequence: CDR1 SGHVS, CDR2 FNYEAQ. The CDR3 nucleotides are TGTGCCAGCAGCTTTAGCAGGGGAGAGACCCAGTACTTC. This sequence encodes CASSFSRGETQYF.

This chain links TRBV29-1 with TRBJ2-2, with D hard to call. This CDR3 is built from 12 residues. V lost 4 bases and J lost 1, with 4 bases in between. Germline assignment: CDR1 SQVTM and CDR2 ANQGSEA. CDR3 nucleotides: TGCAGCGTTGCTCAGAACACCGGGGAGCTGTTTTTT. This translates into CSVAQNTGELFF.

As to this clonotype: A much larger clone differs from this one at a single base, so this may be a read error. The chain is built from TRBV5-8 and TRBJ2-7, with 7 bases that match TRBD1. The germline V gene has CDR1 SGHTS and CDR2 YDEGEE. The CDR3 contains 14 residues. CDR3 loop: CASSFDRVSYVQYF. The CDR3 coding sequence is TGTGCCAGCAGCTTCGACAGGGTCTCCTACGTGCAGTACTTC. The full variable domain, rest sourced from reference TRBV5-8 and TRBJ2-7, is EAGVTQSPTHLIKTRGQQATLRCSPISGHTSVYWYQQALGLGLQFLLWYDEGEERNRGNFPPRFSGRQFPNYSSELNVNALELEDSALYLCASSFDRVSYVQYFGPGTRLTVT.

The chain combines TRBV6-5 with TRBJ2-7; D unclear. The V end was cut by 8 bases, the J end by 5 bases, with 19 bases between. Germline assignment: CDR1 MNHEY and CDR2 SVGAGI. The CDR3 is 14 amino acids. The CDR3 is CASVKLGRAHEQYF. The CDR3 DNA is TGTGCCAGCGTAAAGTTGGGTAGGGCCCACGAGCAGTACTTC.

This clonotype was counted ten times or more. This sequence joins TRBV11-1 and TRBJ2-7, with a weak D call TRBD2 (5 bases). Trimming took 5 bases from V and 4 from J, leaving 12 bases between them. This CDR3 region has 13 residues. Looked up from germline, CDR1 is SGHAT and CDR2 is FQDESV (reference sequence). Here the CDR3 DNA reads TGTGCCAGCAGCCCCGGGGTCGGATACGAGCAGTACTTC. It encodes CASSPGVGYEQYF.

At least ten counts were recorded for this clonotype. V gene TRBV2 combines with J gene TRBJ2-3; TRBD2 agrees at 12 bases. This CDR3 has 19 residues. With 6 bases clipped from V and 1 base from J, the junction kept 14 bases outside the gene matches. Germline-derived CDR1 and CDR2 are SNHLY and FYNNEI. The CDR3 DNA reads TGTGCCAGCAGCCTCCTTCAGACTAGCGGGGGCCTCCGCACAGATACGCAGTATTTT. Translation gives CASSLLQTSGGLRTDTQYF.

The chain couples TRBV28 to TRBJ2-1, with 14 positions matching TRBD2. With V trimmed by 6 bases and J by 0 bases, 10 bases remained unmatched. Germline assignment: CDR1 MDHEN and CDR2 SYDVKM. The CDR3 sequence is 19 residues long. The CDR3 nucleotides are TGTGCCAGCAGCCGGGGACTAGCGGGAGCTTTAAGCTCCTACAATGAGCAGTTCTTC. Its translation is CASSRGLAGALSSYNEQFF.

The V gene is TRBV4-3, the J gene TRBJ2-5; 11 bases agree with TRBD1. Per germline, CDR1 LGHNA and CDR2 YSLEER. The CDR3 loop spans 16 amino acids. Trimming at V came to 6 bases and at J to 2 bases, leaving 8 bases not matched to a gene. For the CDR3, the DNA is TGCGCCAGCAGTTCTACTGGGGACAGGGGGCAAGAGACCCAGTACTTC. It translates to CASSSTGDRGQETQYF.

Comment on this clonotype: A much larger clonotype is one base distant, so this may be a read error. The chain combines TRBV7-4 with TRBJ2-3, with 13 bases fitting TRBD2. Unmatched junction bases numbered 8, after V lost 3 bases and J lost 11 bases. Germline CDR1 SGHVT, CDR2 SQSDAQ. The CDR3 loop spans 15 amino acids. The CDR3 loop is CASSFIGLAGAQQYF. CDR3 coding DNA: TGTGCCAGCAGCTTCATCGGACTAGCGGGGGCCCAGCAGTATTTT.